A single sample is the source of the 31 T cell receptor beta chains below, sequenced in a study of blood T cells in healthy people across ages. Primed by a sample-barcoded 5' primer and a J-beta primer mix, a second PCR proceeded for about 6 to 11 cycles. In TCRdb, the 5' RACE reads were re-called with MiXCR into one record per CDR3 protein. The sample includes some 890,000 distinct CDR3 sequences, just under 30% of them seen just once. These same data were also listed under a study on T cells of mothers and their children.

The sample consisted of blood. The receptors shown here come from a woman between 40 and 55 years old in good health.

This clonotype was observed a handful of times. The chain employs TRBV5-1 and TRBJ2-7; the D gene could be TRBD1 or TRBD2 (5 bases each). V lost 4 bases, J lost 7 bases, and 27 bases lay in between. The germline gives CDR1 SGHRS, CDR2 YFSETQ. This CDR3 spans 17 amino acids. The CDR3 DNA follows: TGCGCCAGCAGCACCTCCCGAGGGGCAGGGCCCTACAATGAGCAGTACTTC. Protein sequence: CASSTSRGAGPYNEQYF.

V and J are TRBV28 and TRBJ2-1; D is tentatively TRBD1 or TRBD2 (6 bases each). Germline V gives CDR1 MDHEN, CDR2 SYDVKM. The CDR3 loop spans 13 amino acids. The V and J ends lost 7 bases and 10 bases respectively, with 17 bases between them. Here the CDR3 reads CASTQIRGAEQFF. CDR3 DNA sequence: TGTGCCAGCACTCAAATTAGGGGGGCCGAGCAGTTCTTC.

This clonotype was detected many times. This chain joins TRBV28 and TRBJ1-5; 7 bases are shared with TRBD1. Germline V lookup: CDR1 MDHEN, CDR2 SYDVKM. Trimming took 4 bases from V and 6 from J; bases not matched to a gene: 6. CDR3 length equals 14 residues. Here the CDR3 DNA reads TGTGCCAGCAGTTCGCTGGACAGGCCTCAGCCCCAGCATTTT. Encoded protein: CASSSLDRPQPQHF.

This clonotype was counted a few times. The chain uses TRBV5-6 and TRBJ2-1; 7 nucleotides match TRBD2. Per the germline V gene, CDR1 is SGHDT and CDR2 is YYEEEE. Trimming took 1 base from V and 9 from J; bases not matched to a gene: 7. CDR3 length: 14 amino acids. CDR3 residues: CASSLIGLGGEQFF. DNA of the CDR3: TGTGCCAGCAGCTTGATAGGACTAGGTGGTGAGCAGTTCTTC.

This clonotype was recorded at least ten times. This may be a read error: a much more frequent sequence differs by one nucleotide. This chain connects TRBV7-2 to TRBJ2-7; the match to TRBD2 covers 12 bases. The germline V gene has CDR1 SGHTA and CDR2 FQGNSA. This CDR3 is built from 16 residues. With V trimmed by 1 base and J by 1 base, 2 bases remained unmatched. CDR3 coding DNA: TGTGCCAGCAGCTTAGGACTAGCGGGGGCTTCCTACGAGCAGTACTTC. Residues: CASSLGLAGASYEQYF.

The gene calls are TRBV5-1 and TRBJ2-2; TRBD2 might be the D (5 bases). V was clipped by 4 bases and J by 6 bases, with 10 bases between them. The germline V gene encodes CDR1 SGHRS and CDR2 YFSETQ. The CDR3 spans 13 residues. CDR3 amino acids: CASSKDSSGELFF. Here the CDR3 DNA reads TGCGCCAGCAGCAAGGACTCTTCCGGGGAGCTGTTTTTT. The whole variable domain, filled in from reference TRBV5-1 and TRBJ2-2, reads KAGVTQTPRYLIKTRGQQVTLSCSPISGHRSVSWYQQTPGQGLQFLFEYFSETQRNKGNFPGRFSGRQFSNSRSEMNVSTLELGDSALYLCASSKDSSGELFFGEGSRLTVL.

This clonotype was observed a few times. The chain couples TRBV7-2 to TRBJ2-7; D is tentatively TRBD1 or TRBD2 (5 bases each). Trimming took 2 bases from V and 7 from J, leaving 12 bases between them. The CDR3 totals 13 residues. Germline assignment: CDR1 SGHTA and CDR2 FQGNSA. The chain's CDR3 is CASSLYGREEQYF. The CDR3 DNA reads TGTGCCAGCAGCTTATATGGCAGGGAGGAGCAGTACTTC.

This clonotype was picked up a small number of times. V and J are TRBV11-2 and TRBJ2-7; D ambiguous. CDR3 length: 15 amino acids. Trimming shortened V by 6 bases and J by 2 bases, and 17 bases separated the two germline ends. From germline, CDR1 is SGHAT and CDR2 FQNNGV. The CDR3 DNA is TGTGCCAGCAGTTACACCTCCGGACGCCCCTACGAGCAGTACTTC. Encoded protein: CASSYTSGRPYEQYF.

CDR3 in amino acids: CASSLGSAGRANTEAFF. In DNA form, the CDR3 reads TGCGCCAGCAGCTTGGGGTCCGCCGGCAGGGCGAACACTGAAGCTTTCTTT. The rearrangement uses TRBV5-1 and TRBJ1-1, with a possible D match to TRBD1 (5 bases). From germline, CDR1 is SGHRS and CDR2 YFSETQ. Deletions cut 0 bases from V and 1 base from J, with 16 bases between. The CDR3 extends over 17 amino acids. Full variable domain (remainder filled in from reference TRBV5-1 and TRBJ1-1): KAGVTQTPRYLIKTRGQQVTLSCSPISGHRSVSWYQQTPGQGLQFLFEYFSETQRNKGNFPGRFSGRQFSNSRSEMNVSTLELGDSALYLCASSLGSAGRANTEAFFGQGTRLTVV.

This clonotype was detected ten times or more. This chain connects TRBV9 to TRBJ2-1; possible D gene TRBD1, 6 bases. This CDR3 region has 15 residues. V shed 2 bases and J shed 2 bases, with 11 bases lying between them. The germline CDR1 and CDR2 sequences are SGDLS and YYNGEE. The CDR3 is CASSVGASTYNEQFF. The CDR3 DNA reads as TGTGCCAGCAGCGTGGGGGCCAGCACCTACAATGAGCAGTTCTTC.

This sequence joins TRBV9 and TRBJ2-4, with TRBD1 matching over 8 bases. Judging by the DNA end, TRBJ2-7 fits better; the J call may be wrong. This CDR3 is 17 amino acids long. The V gene's germline CDR1 is SGDLS and CDR2 YYNGEE. The CDR3 here is CASSVDQQGVSENEQYF. In DNA, the CDR3 is TGTGCCAGCAGCGTAGACCAACAGGGGGTCAGCGAGAACGAGCAGTACTTC.

The chain carries TRBV7-2 and TRBJ2-5; 8 bases are a match to TRBD2. CDR1 and CDR2 from the germline V gene are SGHTA and FQGNSA. V was clipped by 2 bases and J by 11 bases; unmatched bases: 22. This CDR3 comprises 18 residues. Here the CDR3 reads CASSLSSGLVDSYNEQYF. The CDR3 DNA reads TGTGCCAGCAGCTTATCTTCGGGACTAGTGGACTCCTACAATGAGCAGTACTTC.

There are many counts of this clonotype. The chain carries TRBV18 and TRBJ2-7; 10 bases fit TRBD1. The germline CDR1 and CDR2 sequences are KGHSH and LQKENI. The CDR3 contains 16 residues. Trimming cost V 3 bases and J 1 base; bases outside gene matches: 6. The DNA for the CDR3 is TGTGCCAGCTCACCTTACGGACAGGGGGGTTCCTACGAGCAGTACTTC. Its translation: CASSPYGQGGSYEQYF.

The CDR3 nucleotides read TGTGCCAGCAGCTTAGTGATACTGACTAGCGGGGGCCCTAACCAAGAGACCCAGTACTTC. The encoded protein is CASSLVILTSGGPNQETQYF. The genes are TRBV7-2 and TRBJ2-5; 12 positions agree with TRBD2. After removal of 1 base from V and 0 bases from J, the junction contained 12 bases not matched to a gene. There are 20 residues in the CDR3. The V gene's germline CDR1 is SGHTA and CDR2 FQGNSA.

The chain uses TRBV5-1 and TRBJ2-5; 8 bases are a match to TRBD2. The V and J ends lost 7 bases and 1 base, in that order; junction bases with no gene match: 9. The CDR3 sequence is 15 residues long. Germline V CDR1 and CDR2: SGHRS, YFSETQ. The CDR3 DNA follows: TGCGCCAGCCTACGAGCGGGGGCCATCCAAGAGACCCAGTACTTC. Translated: CASLRAGAIQETQYF.

Comment on this clonotype: Germline is not matched at one junction end, which may reflect a read error. The rearrangement uses TRBV7-2 and TRBJ2-7; D gene ambiguous. This CDR3 has 14 residues. Germline CDR1 is SGHTA and CDR2 is FQGNSA. CDR3: CAGSPSGFSYEQYF. DNA for the CDR3: TGTGCCGGCAGCCCATCGGGTTTCTCCTACGAGCAGTACTTC.

This clonotype has a count of ten or more. The genes are TRBV6-5 and TRBJ2-5; perhaps TRBD2 as D (6 bases). The ends were cut back, 6 bases at V and 7 bases at J, with 12 bases in the middle. Germline values: CDR1 MNHEY, CDR2 SVGAGI. The CDR3 has 12 amino acids. This CDR3 reads CASSHGGGTQYF. The CDR3 DNA reads TGTGCCAGCAGCCACGGGGGAGGGACCCAGTACTTC.

CDR3 sequence (DNA): TGTGCCAGCAGCCTCGGGGACCCCTTAAAGTACGAGCAGTACTTC. Translation gives CASSLGDPLKYEQYF. The chain couples TRBV2 to TRBJ2-7; the D gene could be TRBD1 or TRBD2 (5 bases each). The CDR3 has 15 residues. Germline-derived CDR1 and CDR2 are SNHLY and FYNNEI. Trimming shortened V by 6 bases and J by 4 bases, and 19 bases separated the two germline ends.

This clonotype came up many times. Relative to the germline gene, one junction end is altered; a read error may explain this. The chain combines TRBV20-1 with TRBJ2-5; 10 positions agree with TRBD1. CDR1 DFQATT and CDR2 SNEGSKA come from the germline V gene (reference sequence). This CDR3 spans 14 amino acids. The CDR3 is CNALGQGRRETQYF. The CDR3 DNA follows: TGCAATGCTCTGGGACAGGGGAGGAGGGAGACCCAGTACTTC.

The chain links TRBV20-1 to TRBJ2-1; D unresolved. V was shortened by 7 bases and J by 6 bases, with 16 bases between the two germline ends. This CDR3 has 13 amino acids. In germline, CDR1 is DFQATT, CDR2 SNEGSKA (reference sequence). The CDR3 DNA is TGCAGTGTCCTTCCCTTGACTGCCAATGAGCAGTTCTTC. This translates into CSVLPLTANEQFF.

V gene TRBV13 combines with J gene TRBJ1-2; 7 bases match TRBD1. V trimming: 3 bases; J trimming: 7 bases; junction bases outside the gene matches: 11. This CDR3 comprises 15 residues. The germline V gene encodes CDR1 PRHDT and CDR2 FYEKMQ (reference sequence). The CDR3 loop is CASSFRRQGFFGYTF. The CDR3 bases are TGTGCCAGCAGCTTTAGACGACAGGGATTCTTTGGCTACACCTTC.

J is TRBJ1-1 and V is TRBV14; D gene ambiguous. V was trimmed by 0 bases and J by 4 bases, leaving 6 bases between them. Germline lookup yields CDR1 SGHDN and CDR2 FVKESK. This CDR3 region has 13 residues. CDR3: CASSQEYLTEAFF. For the CDR3, the DNA is TGTGCCAGCAGCCAAGAGTACCTCACTGAAGCTTTCTTT.

This clonotype was found many times. V gene TRBV20-1 combines with J gene TRBJ2-7, with a possible D match to TRBD2 (5 bases). Germline V lookup: CDR1 DFQATT, CDR2 SNEGSKA (reference sequence). The CDR3 extends over 16 amino acids. V lost 0 bases and J 1 base, leaving 16 bases between the germline ends. Here the CDR3 reads CSARDPPGVGSYEQYF. The CDR3 coding sequence is TGCAGTGCTAGAGATCCCCCCGGGGTAGGGTCCTACGAGCAGTACTTC.

In its sample, this clonotype was seen a few times. The chain is built from TRBV9 and TRBJ1-4; no reliable D call. Germline V gene lookup returns CDR1 SGDLS and CDR2 YYNGEE. The ends were cut back, 5 bases at V and 8 bases at J, with 13 bases in the middle. The CDR3 sequence is 13 residues long. CDR3 sequence reads: CASSRPTGEKLFF. Here the CDR3 DNA reads TGTGCCAGCAGTCGGCCGACGGGGGAAAAACTGTTTTTT. The whole variable domain, filled in from reference TRBV9 and TRBJ1-4, reads DSGVTQTPKHLITATGQRVTLRCSPRSGDLSVYWYQQSLDQGLQFLIQYYNGEERAKGNILERFSAQQFPDLHSELNLSSLELGDSALYFCASSRPTGEKLFFGSGTQLSVL.

There are a few counts of this clonotype. This sequence joins TRBV20-1 and TRBJ1-2; no clear D gene. The germline V gene encodes CDR1 DFQATT and CDR2 SNEGSKA (reference sequence). V was clipped by 5 bases and J by 0 bases, with 16 bases between them. This CDR3 has 15 residues. Here the CDR3 reads CSAYPRGQANYGYTF. In DNA form, the CDR3 reads TGCAGTGCTTATCCACGAGGGCAAGCTAACTATGGCTACACCTTC.

V usage is TRBV20-1 and J usage is TRBJ2-7; D not resolved. Trimming cost V 6 bases and J 2 bases, with 8 bases left between them. The V gene's germline CDR1 is DFQATT and CDR2 SNEGSKA (reference sequence). CDR3 length equals 11 residues. This chain's CDR3 is CSAWAAYEQYF. The CDR3 DNA sequence: TGCAGTGCATGGGCGGCCTACGAGCAGTACTTC.

Details on this clonotype: A much larger clone differs from this one at a single base, so this may be a read error. The chain links TRBV4-1 to TRBJ2-6; 8 bases map to TRBD1. CDR1 is MGHRA and CDR2 is YSYEKL in the germline V gene. CDR3 length equals 18 residues. DNA for the CDR3: TGCGCCAGCAGCCTTTGGACAGGGTCCCCCTCTGGGACCAACGTCCTGACTTTC. Translation gives CASSLWTGSPSGTNVLTF.

This clonotype came up many times. The V call is TRBV3-1, the J call TRBJ2-5; 14 bases match TRBD2. The V gene end was trimmed by 5 bases and the J gene end by 5 bases; junction bases not matched to a gene: 4. Germline lookup yields CDR1 LGHDT and CDR2 YNNKEL (reference sequence). The CDR3 sequence is 15 residues long. CDR3 DNA sequence: TGTGCCAGCAGCTCCCGGACTAGCGGGGGGGAGACCCAGTACTTC. Its protein is CASSSRTSGGETQYF.

The chain joins TRBV29-1 to TRBJ2-7; no reliable D call. CDR3 length equals 14 residues. From germline, CDR1 is SQVTM and CDR2 ANQGSEA. The V end was cut by 1 base, the J end by 0 bases, with 10 bases between. The CDR3 protein is CSVEATSPSYEQYF. As DNA, the CDR3 is TGCAGCGTTGAAGCCACGTCTCCCTCCTACGAGCAGTACTTC.

In its sample, this clonotype was seen a few times. A much larger clone differs by one base, so this may be a read error. The chain links TRBV5-1 to TRBJ1-2, with 9 bases that match TRBD1. Germline V gene lookup returns CDR1 SGHRS and CDR2 YFSETQ. The CDR3 extends over 14 amino acids. With V trimmed by 3 bases and J by 8 bases, 8 bases remained unmatched. The CDR3 reads CASSWVGQGFGYTF. CDR3 in DNA: TGCGCCAGCAGCTGGGTGGGACAGGGATTCGGCTACACCTTC.

Only a few counts were recorded for this clonotype. The gene calls are TRBV27 and TRBJ2-3; no definite D call. V shed 2 bases and J shed 0 bases, with 9 bases lying between them. Looked up from germline, CDR1 is MNHEY and CDR2 is SMNVEV (reference sequence). CDR3 size: 15 residues. The CDR3 coding sequence is TGTGCCAGCAGTTTAACCCCGGCTAGCACAGATACGCAGTATTTT. Translated: CASSLTPASTDTQYF.